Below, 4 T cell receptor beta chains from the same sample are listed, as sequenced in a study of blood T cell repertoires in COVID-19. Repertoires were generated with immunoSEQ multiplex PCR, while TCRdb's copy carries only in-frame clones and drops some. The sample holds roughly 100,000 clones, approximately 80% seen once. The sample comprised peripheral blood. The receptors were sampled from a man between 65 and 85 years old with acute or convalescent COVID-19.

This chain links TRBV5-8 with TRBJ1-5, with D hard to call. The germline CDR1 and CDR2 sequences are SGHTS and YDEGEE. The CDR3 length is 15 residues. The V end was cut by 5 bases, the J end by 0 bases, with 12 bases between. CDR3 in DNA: TGTGCCAGCAGACACAATTACCCTAGCAATCAGCCCCAGCATTTT. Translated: CASRHNYPSNQPQHF.

The CDR3 bases are TGTGCCAGTAGAAGGACAGGGGCAACTAATGAAAAACTGTTTTTT. Its protein product is CASRRTGATNEKLFF. V is TRBV19 and J is TRBJ1-4; 9 bases are a match to TRBD1. J gave up 0 bases and V 6 bases, and 2 bases lay outside the gene matches. Germline CDR1 LNHDA, CDR2 SQIVND (reference sequence). The CDR3 spans 15 residues. The full variable domain, its missing parts supplied by reference TRBV19 and TRBJ1-4, is DGGITQSPKYLFRKEGQNVTLSCEQNLNHDAMYWYRQDPGQGLRLIYYSQIVNDFQKGDIAEGYSVSREKKESFPLTVTSAQKNPTAFYLCASRRTGATNEKLFFGSGTQLSVL.

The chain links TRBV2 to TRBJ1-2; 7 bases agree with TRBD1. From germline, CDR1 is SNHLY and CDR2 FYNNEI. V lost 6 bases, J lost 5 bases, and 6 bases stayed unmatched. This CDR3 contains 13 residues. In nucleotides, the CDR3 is TGTGCCAGCAGGGGACAGAGTGGATATGGCTACACCTTC. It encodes CASRGQSGYGYTF.

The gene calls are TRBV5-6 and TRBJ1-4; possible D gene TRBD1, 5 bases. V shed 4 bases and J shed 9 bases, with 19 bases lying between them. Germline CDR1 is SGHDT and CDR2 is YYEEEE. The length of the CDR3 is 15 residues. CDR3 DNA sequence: TGTGCCAGCAGCGGCGGCCATCAGGGTATGAAAAAACTGTTTTTT. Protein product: CASSGGHQGMKKLFF.